This TCR beta chain was profiled in a study of blood T cell repertoires in COVID-19. The wider study: PBMCs, B-cell-depleted T cells, or T cells provided the cDNA or gDNA that made up the material.

This CDR3 has 16 amino acids. The germline CDR1 and CDR2 sequences are SGHTA and FQGNSA. Between the trimmed V and J ends, which lost 5 bases and 8 bases, there was a span of 19 bases. Under the authors' procedure: Reference gene primer amplification gave nucleated cell count estimates. Profiled with immunoSEQ multiplex PCR; TCRdb holds only in-frame clones, not every one. V and J calls and clone size come straight from that table; D and trimming were deduced from the DNA. The sample has a few hundred thousand clones; around 82% are singletons. The clonotype was recovered from a human donor with COVID-19, enrolled during active disease. The donor label of this sample is uncertain. The sequenced sample consisted of peripheral blood. V and J are TRBV7-2 and TRBJ1-6, with a possible D match to TRBD1 (5 bases). CDR3 region: CASSPVWRGADSPLHF. DNA for the CDR3: TGTGCCAGCAGCCCCGTTTGGCGCGGGGCTGATTCACCCCTCCACTTT.